The 25 T cell receptor beta chains listed next were all sequenced from one sample in a study of blood T cell repertoires in COVID-19. Clones were read by immunoSEQ multiplex PCR, and TCRdb kept only the in-frame ones, dropping some. The profile shows over 150,000 clones, 88% of them singletons. The sample taken for sequencing was peripheral blood. The receptors shown here come from a man aged 50 or older with COVID-19, enrolled during active disease.

The rearrangement links TRBV11-3 to TRBJ1-1, with D uncertain. CDR1 is SGHNT and CDR2 is YENEEA in the germline V gene. V was trimmed by 5 bases and J by 1 base, leaving 8 bases between them. This CDR3 contains 13 residues. The CDR3 nucleotides are TGTGCCAGCAGCCCCGAGGGGAACACTGAAGCTTTCTTT. As protein: CASSPEGNTEAFF.

The rearrangement joins TRBV18 to TRBJ2-5; D ambiguous. Germline V gene lookup returns CDR1 KGHSH and CDR2 LQKENI. CDR3 size: 15 residues. V gave up 2 bases and J gave up 0 bases, with 10 bases separating them. The CDR3 DNA follows: TGTGCCAGCTCACCAGGGCAAGTATACCAAGAGACCCAGTACTTC. Residues: CASSPGQVYQETQYF.

The V call is TRBV5-5, the J call TRBJ2-1, with 11 bases aligning to TRBD1. The CDR3 is 14 amino acids. CDR1 is SGHKS and CDR2 is YYEKEE in the germline V gene (reference sequence). J gave up 5 bases and V 6 bases, and 4 bases lay outside the gene matches. CDR3 bases: TGTGCCAGCATCCGGGACAGGGGGGACAATGAGCAGTTCTTC. As protein: CASIRDRGDNEQFF.

The J gene is TRBJ2-3, the V gene TRBV5-6; 10 positions agree with TRBD2. The trim removed 0 bases at V and 5 bases at J, leaving 9 bases unmatched. The CDR3 consists of 17 residues. The germline gives CDR1 SGHDT, CDR2 YYEEEE. CDR3: CASSLAPSGGLIDTQYF. The CDR3 coding sequence is TGTGCCAGCAGCTTGGCCCCTAGCGGGGGTCTGATAGATACGCAGTATTTT.

The chain is built from TRBV24-1 and TRBJ2-3, with 8 bases identical to TRBD2. The V gene end was trimmed by 2 bases and the J gene end by 5 bases; junction bases not matched to a gene: 11. This CDR3 is built from 17 residues. Per germline, CDR1 KGHDR and CDR2 SFDVKD. The CDR3 spells CATSDSGTRGGGDTQYF. CDR3 coding DNA: TGTGCCACCAGTGATTCCGGGACTAGGGGAGGAGGAGATACGCAGTATTTT.

The V call is TRBV7-8, the J call TRBJ1-2; possibly TRBD1 for D (6 bases). Germline CDR1 reads SGHVS; CDR2 reads FQNEAQ. V dropped 3 bases and J dropped 4 bases, with 12 bases sitting between them. CDR3 length: 14 residues. CDR3 coding DNA: TGTGCCAGCAGCTTGACAGACAGGTCCTATGGCTACACCTTC. Amino acid sequence: CASSLTDRSYGYTF.

The gene calls are TRBV18 and TRBJ2-7; 8 bases fit TRBD2. V shed 3 bases, J shed 5 bases, and the junction held 21 bases outside the gene matches. From germline, CDR1 is KGHSH and CDR2 LQKENI. This CDR3 comprises 19 residues. The CDR3 nucleotides read TGTGCCAGCTCACCCCGCCCCCAGTCCGGGACTAGTTCTATCCACGAGCAGTACTTC. Its translation is CASSPRPQSGTSSIHEQYF.

The J gene is TRBJ1-5, the V gene TRBV2, with D unresolved. The germline V gene has CDR1 SNHLY and CDR2 FYNNEI. The CDR3 is made up of 15 amino acids. Trimming stripped 3 bases from V and 0 bases from J, with 9 bases between. CDR3 nucleotide sequence: TGTGCCAGCAGTGATATAAATTATAGCAATCAGCCCCAGCATTTT. It is translated as CASSDINYSNQPQHF.

In nucleotides, the CDR3 is TGTGCCAGCAGTAATCCGGTGAATGAAAAACTGTTTTTT. Protein sequence: CASSNPVNEKLFF. This chain links TRBV2 with TRBJ1-4; D is unresolved. CDR3 size: 13 residues. Germline CDR1 SNHLY, CDR2 FYNNEI. The V gene lost 5 bases and the J gene lost 5 bases, with 9 bases spanning the gap.

The genes are TRBV6-2 or TRBV6-3 and TRBJ2-7; weak D call: TRBD1 (5 bases). With 1 base removed from V and 5 bases from J, the gap between germline ends came to 12 bases. Per the germline V gene, CDR1 is MNHEY and CDR2 is SVGEGT. This CDR3 spans 14 amino acids. The CDR3 protein is CASSYWAGLHEQYF. The DNA of the CDR3 is TGTGCCAGCAGTTACTGGGCAGGGCTGCACGAGCAGTACTTC.

The V gene is TRBV5-4, the J gene TRBJ2-1; D perhaps matches TRBD1 (5 bases). V was trimmed by 4 bases and J by 5 bases, leaving 10 bases between them. The CDR3 covers 13 residues. Germline CDR1 SGHNT, CDR2 YYREEE (reference sequence). CDR3 sequence: CASSRGANNEQFF. In DNA form, the CDR3 reads TGTGCCAGCAGCCGTGGGGCCAACAATGAGCAGTTCTTC.

V and J are TRBV5-1 and TRBJ2-2, with 12 positions matching TRBD1. CDR1 SGHRS and CDR2 YFSETQ come from the germline V gene. V shed 7 bases, J shed 6 bases, and the junction held 10 bases outside the gene matches. The CDR3 is made up of 16 amino acids. In DNA, the CDR3 is TGCGCCAGCCGAAGGGGGACAGGGGGCATAGCCGGGGAGCTGTTTTTT. The encoded protein is CASRRGTGGIAGELFF. Variable domain in full (rest from reference TRBV5-1 and TRBJ2-2): KAGVTQTPRYLIKTRGQQVTLSCSPISGHRSVSWYQQTPGQGLQFLFEYFSETQRNKGNFPGRFSGRQFSNSRSEMNVSTLELGDSALYLCASRRGTGGIAGELFFGEGSRLTVL.

The chain carries TRBV5-6 and TRBJ2-5, with TRBD1 matching over 7 bases. The V and J ends lost 4 bases and 3 bases, in that order; junction bases with no gene match: 15. The CDR3 covers 17 residues. Per the germline V gene, CDR1 is SGHDT and CDR2 is YYEEEE. CDR3 sequence: CASSRSGDSKFKETQYF. The DNA of the CDR3 is TGTGCCAGCAGCCGTTCTGGGGACAGTAAATTCAAAGAGACCCAGTACTTC.

The V gene is TRBV7-9, the J gene TRBJ1-3; possibly TRBD1 for D (5 bases). CDR1 is SEHNR, CDR2 FQNEAQ, per germline (reference sequence). The ends were cut back, 5 bases at V and 4 bases at J, with 15 bases in the middle. The CDR3 covers 15 residues. The CDR3 DNA reads as TGTGCCAGCAGCCCTACTACAGGTTTCGGAAACACCATATATTTT. Amino acid sequence: CASSPTTGFGNTIYF.

This sequence joins TRBV7-2 and TRBJ2-3; D may be TRBD1 (6 bases). Germline values: CDR1 SGHTA, CDR2 FQGNSA. CDR3 length equals 14 residues. V lost 3 bases and J 5 bases, leaving 12 bases between the germline ends. The CDR3, as DNA: TGTGCCAGCAGCTTGGACAGTGTCCGAGATACGCAGTATTTT. It encodes CASSLDSVRDTQYF.

The V and J genes are TRBV10-3 and TRBJ2-5; 9 positions agree with TRBD2. The CDR3 is 14 residues long. Germline lookup yields CDR1 ENHRY and CDR2 SYGVKD. J was trimmed by 1 base and V by 5 bases; bases with no gene match: 2. Here the CDR3 reads CAISSTSGQETQYF. CDR3 sequence (DNA): TGTGCCATCAGTTCGACTAGCGGCCAAGAGACCCAGTACTTC.

The chain couples TRBV5-1 to TRBJ1-1; perhaps TRBD1 as D (6 bases). Trimming took 6 bases from V and 5 from J, leaving 20 bases between them. The CDR3 runs 15 residues. In germline, CDR1 is SGHRS, CDR2 YFSETQ. The CDR3 DNA follows: TGCGCCAGCACCCCGCGGCAGGGGTTCAGTACTGAAGCTTTCTTT. Translating gives CASTPRQGFSTEAFF. Full variable domain (remainder filled in from reference TRBV5-1 and TRBJ1-1): KAGVTQTPRYLIKTRGQQVTLSCSPISGHRSVSWYQQTPGQGLQFLFEYFSETQRNKGNFPGRFSGRQFSNSRSEMNVSTLELGDSALYLCASTPRQGFSTEAFFGQGTRLTVV.

This clone was seen more than once but under ten times. This chain joins TRBV1 and TRBJ2-5; no DNA check was done on the table's D call, TRBD2. TRBV1 is a pseudogene. The CDR3 spans 15 residues. The CDR3 DNA is TGCACCAGCAGCCCCCAGCGGGACCCCCAAGAGACCCAGTACTTC. It translates to CTSSPQRDPQETQYF.

The rearrangement links TRBV6-5 to TRBJ2-2, with D possibly matching TRBD1 (6 bases). Germline V gene lookup returns CDR1 MNHEY and CDR2 SVGAGI. The CDR3 spans 14 residues. Trimming took off 6 bases at V and 2 bases at J, with 10 bases between the two ends. CDR3 sequence reads: CASRKGHNTGELFF. Written as DNA, the CDR3 is TGTGCCAGCAGGAAGGGACACAACACCGGGGAGCTGTTTTTT.

The J gene is TRBJ2-5, the V gene TRBV3-1 (or the pseudogene TRBV3-2); D might be TRBD2 (6 bases). The V end was cut by 0 bases, the J end by 2 bases, with 13 bases between. The CDR3 spans 16 residues. Germline V gives CDR1 LGHDT, CDR2 YNNKEL (reference sequence). The chain's CDR3 is CASSQDGRDGQETQYF. CDR3 DNA sequence: TGTGCCAGCAGCCAAGATGGGCGGGATGGGCAAGAGACCCAGTACTTC.

This clone was observed a few times. This chain joins TRBV6-1 and TRBJ1-1; D may be TRBD1 (6 bases). The CDR3 has 13 residues. Trimming took off 1 base at V and 11 bases at J, with 14 bases between the two ends. Germline V gives CDR1 MNHNS, CDR2 SASEGT. For the CDR3, the DNA is TGTGCCAGCAGTGAAGGAACAGGGCTTAAGGCTTTCTTT. This encodes CASSEGTGLKAFF.

The chain uses TRBV15 and TRBJ1-1; 8 bases agree with TRBD1. J lost 0 bases, V lost 1 base, and 4 bases had no gene match. CDR1 is LNHNV, CDR2 YYDKDF, per germline (reference sequence). This CDR3 comprises 16 residues. The CDR3 sequence is CATSRAPGGLNTEAFF. The CDR3 coding sequence is TGTGCCACCAGCAGAGCGCCAGGGGGCCTGAACACTGAAGCTTTCTTT. Filled out from reference TRBV15 and TRBJ1-1, the complete variable domain reads DAMVIQNPRYQVTQFGKPVTLSCSQTLNHNVMYWYQQKSSQAPKLLFHYYDKDFNNEADTPDNFQSRRPNTSFCFLDIRSPGLGDTAMYLCATSRAPGGLNTEAFFGQGTRLTVV.

J is TRBJ2-1 and V is TRBV12-3 or TRBV12-4, with 7 bases that match TRBD2. V shed 8 bases and J 8 bases; nucleotides not matched to a gene: 3. The CDR3 contains 11 residues. Written as DNA, the CDR3 is TGTGCCAGCCGGGGGGACGATGAGCAGTTCTTC. As protein: CASRGDDEQFF.

Comments on this clone: Germline and junction disagree at one end, which may indicate a read error. The rearrangement links TRBV5-1 to TRBJ1-2; no clear D. There are 14 residues in the CDR3. Per the germline V gene, CDR1 is SGHRS and CDR2 is YFSETQ. The CDR3 bases are TGCGCCAGCAGTTTGGACGTGAGCGACTATGGCTACACCTTC. This gives the protein CASSLDVSDYGYTF. Based on the CDR3 plus reference TRBV5-1 and TRBJ1-2, the full variable domain is KAGVTQTPRYLIKTRGQQVTLSCSPISGHRSVSWYQQTPGQGLQFLFEYFSETQRNKGNFPGRFSGRQFSNSRSEMNVSTLELGDSALYLCASSLDVSDYGYTFGSGTRLTVV.

V usage is TRBV24-1 and J usage is TRBJ2-3; 8 bases align to TRBD2. CDR3 length: 15 residues. V lost 4 bases, J lost 6 bases, and 8 bases stayed unmatched. Germline V gives CDR1 KGHDR, CDR2 SFDVKD. CDR3 region: CATSDPGRAGDTQYF. The DNA of the CDR3 is TGTGCCACCAGTGACCCCGGGAGGGCAGGCGATACGCAGTATTTT.